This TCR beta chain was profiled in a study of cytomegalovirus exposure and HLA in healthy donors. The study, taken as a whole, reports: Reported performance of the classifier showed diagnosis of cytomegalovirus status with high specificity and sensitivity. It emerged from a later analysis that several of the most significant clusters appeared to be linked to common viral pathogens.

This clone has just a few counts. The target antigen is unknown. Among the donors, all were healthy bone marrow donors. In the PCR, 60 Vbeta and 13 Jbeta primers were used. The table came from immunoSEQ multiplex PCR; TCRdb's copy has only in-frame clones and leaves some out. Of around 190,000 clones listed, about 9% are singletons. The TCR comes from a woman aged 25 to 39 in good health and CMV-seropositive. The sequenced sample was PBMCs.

CDR3 protein: CAISEPGRSGRMPDTQYF. The CDR3 bases are TGTGCCATCAGTGAGCCAGGTAGGAGCGGGAGAATGCCAGATACGCAGTATTTT. This rearrangement joins TRBV10-3 to TRBJ2-3; TRBD2 matches 8 bases. Germline assignment: CDR1 ENHRY and CDR2 SYGVKD. The CDR3 contains 18 residues. The V and J ends lost 2 bases and 4 bases, in that order; junction bases with no gene match: 14.